One TCR beta chain is described in this entry. The antigen is undetermined. The data were obtained in a study of vaccination effects on CD4 cells after COVID-19. At the level of the study: Either the BNT162b2 or mRNA-1273 vaccine was given to participants in two doses. Study findings and constraints: Late after vaccination, infection- and vaccine-induced clones showed marked clonal contraction.

This CDR3 is built from 15 residues. V lost 4 bases, J lost 7 bases, and 5 bases stayed unmatched. The germline gives CDR1 SGHRS, CDR2 YFSETQ. TCRdb's table, derived via immunoSEQ multiplex PCR, lists solely in-frame clones and lacks some. The sample has over 45,000 clones, roughly 76% seen once. Antigen-specific CD4+ T cells expanded by the ViraFEST assay with viral peptide pools were then sequenced. Following a roughly 10-day culture, CD4+ T cells were purified. The healthy vaccine recipients, who had no prior SARS-CoV-2 infection, showed negative nucleocapsid antibodies. On day 3 and again on day 7, half the medium was replaced with IL-2 medium.

The V and J genes are TRBV5-1 and TRBJ2-1, with 13 bases that match TRBD2. Sequencing used CD4+ T cells from PBMCs cultured with SARS-CoV-2 spike peptides, obtained before COVID-19 vaccination. The origin of this receptor is a human donor who received a COVID-19 vaccine. For the CDR3, the DNA is TGCGCCAGCAGCCCGGGACTAGCGGGGAAGAATGAGCAGTTCTTC. This codes for CASSPGLAGKNEQFF.